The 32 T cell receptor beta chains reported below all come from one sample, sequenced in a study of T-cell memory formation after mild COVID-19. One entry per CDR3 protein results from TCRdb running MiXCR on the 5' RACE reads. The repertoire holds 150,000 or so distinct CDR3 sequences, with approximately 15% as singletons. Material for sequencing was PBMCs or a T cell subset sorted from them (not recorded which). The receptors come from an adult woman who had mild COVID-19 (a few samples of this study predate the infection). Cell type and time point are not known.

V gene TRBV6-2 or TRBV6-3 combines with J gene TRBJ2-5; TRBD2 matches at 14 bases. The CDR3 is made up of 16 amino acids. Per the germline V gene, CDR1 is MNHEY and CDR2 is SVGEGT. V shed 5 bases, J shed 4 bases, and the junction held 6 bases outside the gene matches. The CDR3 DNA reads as TGTGCCAGCAGTGGACCGGGACTAGCGGGAGTAGAGACCCAGTACTTC. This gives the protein CASSGPGLAGVETQYF.

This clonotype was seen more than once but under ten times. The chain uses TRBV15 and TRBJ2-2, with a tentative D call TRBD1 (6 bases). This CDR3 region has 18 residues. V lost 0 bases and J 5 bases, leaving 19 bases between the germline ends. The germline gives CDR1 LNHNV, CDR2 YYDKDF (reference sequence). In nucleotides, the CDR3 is TGTGCCACCAGCAGAGATCTTACAGGGATGCGGTGGACCGGGGAGCTGTTTTTT. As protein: CATSRDLTGMRWTGELFF.

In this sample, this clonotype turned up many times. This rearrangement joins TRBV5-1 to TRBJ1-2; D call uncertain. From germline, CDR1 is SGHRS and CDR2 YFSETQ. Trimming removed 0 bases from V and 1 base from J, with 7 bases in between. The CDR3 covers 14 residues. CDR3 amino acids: CASSLDGINYGYTF. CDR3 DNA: TGCGCCAGCAGCTTGGATGGGATTAACTATGGCTACACCTTC.

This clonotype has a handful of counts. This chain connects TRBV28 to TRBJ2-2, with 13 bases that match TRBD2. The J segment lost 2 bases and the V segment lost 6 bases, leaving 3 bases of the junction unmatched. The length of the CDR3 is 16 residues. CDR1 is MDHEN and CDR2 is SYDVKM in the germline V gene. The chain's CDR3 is CASRTSGGTNTGELFF. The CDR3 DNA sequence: TGTGCCAGCAGGACTAGCGGGGGGACAAACACCGGGGAGCTGTTTTTT.

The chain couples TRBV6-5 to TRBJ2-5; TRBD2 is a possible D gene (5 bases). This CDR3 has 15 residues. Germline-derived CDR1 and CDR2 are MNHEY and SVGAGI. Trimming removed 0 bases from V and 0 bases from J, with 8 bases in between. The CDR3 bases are TGTGCCAGCAGTTACTCGCCGGGGTACCAAGAGACCCAGTACTTC. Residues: CASSYSPGYQETQYF.

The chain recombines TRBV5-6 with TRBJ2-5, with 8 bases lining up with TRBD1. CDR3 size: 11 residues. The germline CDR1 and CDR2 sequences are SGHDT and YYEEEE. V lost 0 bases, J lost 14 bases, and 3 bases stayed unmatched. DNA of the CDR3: TGTGCCAGCAGCTTGGGACAGGGGTACTACTTC. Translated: CASSLGQGYYF.

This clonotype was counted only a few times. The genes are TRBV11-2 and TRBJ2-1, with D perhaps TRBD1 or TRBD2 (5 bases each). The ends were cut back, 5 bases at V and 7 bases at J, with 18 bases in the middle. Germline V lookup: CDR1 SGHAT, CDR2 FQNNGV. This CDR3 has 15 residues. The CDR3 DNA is TGTGCCAGCAGCCGCAACGAGGGGCATAGGAATGAGCAGTTCTTC. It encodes CASSRNEGHRNEQFF.

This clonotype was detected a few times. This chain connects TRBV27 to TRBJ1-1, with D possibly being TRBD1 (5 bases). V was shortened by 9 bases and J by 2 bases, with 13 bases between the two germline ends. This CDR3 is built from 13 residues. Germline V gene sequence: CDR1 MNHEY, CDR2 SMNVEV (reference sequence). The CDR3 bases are TGTGCCAGTAGGGGCATTCTTAACACTGAAGCTTTCTTT. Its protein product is CASRGILNTEAFF.

The CDR3 protein is CASRLAVSYEQYF. The CDR3, as DNA: TGTGCCAGCCGACTAGCGGTGTCCTACGAGCAGTACTTC. The chain employs TRBV6-2 or TRBV6-3 and TRBJ2-7; 9 bases are shared with TRBD2. CDR1 is MNHEY and CDR2 is SVGEGT in the germline V gene. J was trimmed by 1 base and V by 8 bases; bases with no gene match: 3. The CDR3 length is 13 residues.

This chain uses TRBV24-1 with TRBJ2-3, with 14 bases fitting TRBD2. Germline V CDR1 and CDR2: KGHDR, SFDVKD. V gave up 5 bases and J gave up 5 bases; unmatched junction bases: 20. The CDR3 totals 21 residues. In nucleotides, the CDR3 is TGTGCCACCAGTGCCCTCTTGACTAGCGGGAGGGCCAACCCGGAGGAAGATACGCAGTATTTT. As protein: CATSALLTSGRANPEEDTQYF.

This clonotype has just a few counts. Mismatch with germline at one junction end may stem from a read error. The CDR3 coding sequence is TGCAGTGCTTCCGAATCGAGAAGGAGCTCCTACAATGAGCTGTTCTTC. It encodes CSASESRRSSYNELFF. The chain couples TRBV20-1 to TRBJ2-1; D is unclear. CDR1 DFQATT and CDR2 SNEGSKA come from the germline V gene (reference sequence). The CDR3 is made up of 16 amino acids.

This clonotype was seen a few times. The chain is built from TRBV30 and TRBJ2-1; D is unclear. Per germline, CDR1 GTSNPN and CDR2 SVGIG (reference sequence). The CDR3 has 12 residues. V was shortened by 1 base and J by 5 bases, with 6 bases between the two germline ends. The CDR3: CAWSGINNEQFF. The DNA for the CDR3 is TGTGCCTGGAGTGGGATCAACAATGAGCAGTTCTTC. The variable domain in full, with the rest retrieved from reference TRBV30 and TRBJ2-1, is SQTIHQWPATLVQPVGSPLSLECTVEGTSNPNLYWYRQAAGRGLQLLFYSVGIGQISSEVPQNLSASRPQDRQFILSSKKLLLSDSGFYLCAWSGINNEQFFGPGTRLTVL.

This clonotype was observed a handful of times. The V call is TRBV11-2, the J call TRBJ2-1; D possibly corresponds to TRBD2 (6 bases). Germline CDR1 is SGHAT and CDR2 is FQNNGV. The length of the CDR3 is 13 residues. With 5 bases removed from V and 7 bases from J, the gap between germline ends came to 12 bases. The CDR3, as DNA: TGTGCCAGCAGCCGAAGCGGGTGGAATGAGCAGTTCTTC. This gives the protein CASSRSGWNEQFF. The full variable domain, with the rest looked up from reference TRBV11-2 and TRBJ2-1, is EAGVAQSPRYKIIEKRQSVAFWCNPISGHATLYWYQQILGQGPKLLIQFQNNGVVDDSQLPKDRFSAERLKGVDSTLKIQPAKLEDSAVYLCASSRSGWNEQFFGPGTRLTVL.

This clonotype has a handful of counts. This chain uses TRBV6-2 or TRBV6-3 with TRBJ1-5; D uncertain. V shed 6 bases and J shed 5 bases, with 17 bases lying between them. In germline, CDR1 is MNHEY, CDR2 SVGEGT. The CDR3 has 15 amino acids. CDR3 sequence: CASSLRATIYQPQHF. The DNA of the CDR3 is TGTGCCAGCAGCCTTAGGGCGACCATTTATCAGCCCCAGCATTTT.

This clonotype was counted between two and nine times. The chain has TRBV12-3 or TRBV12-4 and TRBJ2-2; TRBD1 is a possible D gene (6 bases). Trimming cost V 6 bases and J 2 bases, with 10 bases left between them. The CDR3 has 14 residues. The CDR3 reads CASRTGHNTGELFF. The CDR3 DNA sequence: TGTGCCAGCAGAACGGGACACAACACCGGGGAGCTGTTTTTT.

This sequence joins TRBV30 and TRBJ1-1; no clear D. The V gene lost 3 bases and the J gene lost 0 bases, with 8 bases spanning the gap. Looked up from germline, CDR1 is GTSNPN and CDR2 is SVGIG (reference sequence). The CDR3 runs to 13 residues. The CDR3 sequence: CAWRVAMNTEAFF. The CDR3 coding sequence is TGTGCCTGGAGGGTAGCCATGAACACTGAAGCTTTCTTT.

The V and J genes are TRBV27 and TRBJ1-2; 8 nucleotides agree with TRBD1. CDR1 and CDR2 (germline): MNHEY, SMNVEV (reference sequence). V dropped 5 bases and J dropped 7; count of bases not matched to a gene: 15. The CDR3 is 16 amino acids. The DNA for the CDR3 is TGTGCCAGCAGTCCACACCCGCCAGGGGGCGTACGTGGCTACACCTTC. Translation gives CASSPHPPGGVRGYTF.

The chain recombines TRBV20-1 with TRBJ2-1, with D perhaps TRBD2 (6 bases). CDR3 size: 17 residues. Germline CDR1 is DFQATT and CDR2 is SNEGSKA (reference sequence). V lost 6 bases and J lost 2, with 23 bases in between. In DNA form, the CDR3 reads TGCAGTGCAAACCAACCGGGAGACAGTTCAACCTACAATGAGCAGTTCTTC. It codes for CSANQPGDSSTYNEQFF.

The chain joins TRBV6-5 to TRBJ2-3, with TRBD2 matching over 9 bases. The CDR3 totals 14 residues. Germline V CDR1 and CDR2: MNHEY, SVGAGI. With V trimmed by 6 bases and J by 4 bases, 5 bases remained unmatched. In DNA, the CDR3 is TGTGCCAGCAGCCTAGCGGGGCCCTCAGATACGCAGTATTTT. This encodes CASSLAGPSDTQYF.

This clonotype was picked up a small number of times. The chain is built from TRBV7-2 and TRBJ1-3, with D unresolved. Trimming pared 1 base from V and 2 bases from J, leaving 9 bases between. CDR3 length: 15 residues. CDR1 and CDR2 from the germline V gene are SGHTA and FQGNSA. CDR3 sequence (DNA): TGTGCCAGCAGCTTAGGTCGGGGTGCTGGAAACACCATATATTTT. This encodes CASSLGRGAGNTIYF.

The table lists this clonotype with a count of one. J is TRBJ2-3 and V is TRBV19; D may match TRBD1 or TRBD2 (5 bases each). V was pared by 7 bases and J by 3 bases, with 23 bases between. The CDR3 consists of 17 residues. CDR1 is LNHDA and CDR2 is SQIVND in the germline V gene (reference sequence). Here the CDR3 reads CASTPSGSAWGTDTQYF. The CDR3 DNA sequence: TGTGCCAGTACCCCTTCCGGCAGCGCTTGGGGGACAGATACGCAGTATTTT.

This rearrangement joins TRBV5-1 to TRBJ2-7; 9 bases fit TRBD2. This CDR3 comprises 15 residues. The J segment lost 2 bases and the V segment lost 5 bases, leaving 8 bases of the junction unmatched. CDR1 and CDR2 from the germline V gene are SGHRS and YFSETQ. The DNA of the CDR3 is TGCGCCAGCAGAGATAGCGGGAGAGCCCCCTACGAGCAGTACTTC. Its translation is CASRDSGRAPYEQYF.

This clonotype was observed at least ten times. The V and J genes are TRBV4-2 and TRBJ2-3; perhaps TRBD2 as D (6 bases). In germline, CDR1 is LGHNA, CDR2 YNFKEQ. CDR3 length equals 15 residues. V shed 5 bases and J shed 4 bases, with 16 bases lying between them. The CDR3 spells CASSTKTGEADTQYF. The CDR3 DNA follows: TGTGCCAGCAGCACGAAGACGGGGGAGGCAGATACGCAGTATTTT.

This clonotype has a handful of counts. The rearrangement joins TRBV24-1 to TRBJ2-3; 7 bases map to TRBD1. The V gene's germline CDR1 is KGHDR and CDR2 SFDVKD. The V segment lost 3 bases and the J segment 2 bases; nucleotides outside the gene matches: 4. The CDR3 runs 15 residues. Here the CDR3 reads CATSDPTGITDTQYF. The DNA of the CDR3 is TGTGCCACCAGTGATCCGACAGGGATCACAGATACGCAGTATTTT.

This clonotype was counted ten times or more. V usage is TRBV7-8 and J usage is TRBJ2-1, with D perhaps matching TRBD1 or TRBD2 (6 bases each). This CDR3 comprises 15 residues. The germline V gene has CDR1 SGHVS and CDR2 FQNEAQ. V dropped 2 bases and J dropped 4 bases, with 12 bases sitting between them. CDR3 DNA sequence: TGTGCCAGCAGCTTATCGGGGGCCCTTTACAATGAGCAGTTCTTC. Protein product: CASSLSGALYNEQFF.

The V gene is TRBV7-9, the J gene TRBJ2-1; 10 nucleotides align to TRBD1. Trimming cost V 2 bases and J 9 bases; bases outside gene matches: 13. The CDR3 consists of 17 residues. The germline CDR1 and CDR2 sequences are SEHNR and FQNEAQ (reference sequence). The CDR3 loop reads CASSLRDRDRGYPEQFF. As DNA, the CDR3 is TGTGCCAGCAGCTTACGTGATCGGGACAGGGGATATCCTGAGCAGTTCTTC.

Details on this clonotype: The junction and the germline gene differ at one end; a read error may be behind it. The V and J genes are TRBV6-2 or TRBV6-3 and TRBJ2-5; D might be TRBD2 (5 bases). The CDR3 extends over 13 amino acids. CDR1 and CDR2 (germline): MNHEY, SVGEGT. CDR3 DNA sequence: TGTGCCAGCAGCTACGCGGAGAGGGAGACCAAGTACTTC. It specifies CASSYAERETKYF.

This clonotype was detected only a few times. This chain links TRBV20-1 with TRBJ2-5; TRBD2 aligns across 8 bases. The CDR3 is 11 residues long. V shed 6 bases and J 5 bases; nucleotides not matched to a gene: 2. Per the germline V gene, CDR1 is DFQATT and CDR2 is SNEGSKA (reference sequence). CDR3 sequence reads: CSAGGRETQYF. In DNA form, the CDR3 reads TGCAGTGCCGGCGGGAGGGAGACCCAGTACTTC.

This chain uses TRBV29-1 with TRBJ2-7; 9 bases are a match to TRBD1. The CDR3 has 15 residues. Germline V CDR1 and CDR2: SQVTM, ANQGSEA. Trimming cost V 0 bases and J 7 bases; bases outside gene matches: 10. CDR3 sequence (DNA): TGCAGCGTTGAAGATCGGGACAGGGCACTGGGTGAGCAGTACTTC. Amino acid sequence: CSVEDRDRALGEQYF.

CDR3 bases: TGCGCCAGCAGCCCCCAAGTAGGACAGGGGGCGGCAGATACGCAGTATTTT. Amino acid sequence: CASSPQVGQGAADTQYF. This chain joins TRBV4-1 and TRBJ2-3; 11 positions agree with TRBD1. CDR1 is MGHRA and CDR2 is YSYEKL in the germline V gene. V dropped 4 bases and J dropped 4; count of bases not matched to a gene: 10. CDR3 size: 17 residues.

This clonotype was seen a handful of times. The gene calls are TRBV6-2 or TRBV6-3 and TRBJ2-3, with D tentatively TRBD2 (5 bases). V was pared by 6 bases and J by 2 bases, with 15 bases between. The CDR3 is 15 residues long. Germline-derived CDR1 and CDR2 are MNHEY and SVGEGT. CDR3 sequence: CASRITGLSTDTQYF. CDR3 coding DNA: TGTGCCAGCAGGATAACTGGACTTTCCACAGATACGCAGTATTTT.

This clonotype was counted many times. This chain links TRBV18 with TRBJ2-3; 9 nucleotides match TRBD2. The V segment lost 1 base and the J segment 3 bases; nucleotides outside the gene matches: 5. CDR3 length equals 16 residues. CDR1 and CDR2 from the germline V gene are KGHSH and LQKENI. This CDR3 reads CASSPRLAGWTDTQYF. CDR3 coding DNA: TGTGCCAGCTCACCACGTCTAGCGGGGTGGACAGATACGCAGTATTTT.